The TCR beta chain under discussion was sequenced for a study of PD-1 blockade in classical Hodgkin lymphoma. Study-wide results and caveats: CD4+ TCR diversity rose significantly by C4D1, and CD8+ TCR diversity did not. TCR diversity at baseline was reported to be reduced in newly diagnosed patients relative to healthy donors. Newly diagnosed and completely responding patients shared comparable baseline diversity.

Notes on this clone: Antigen: not known.

The time point is: cycle 4 day 1 (C4D1), after more than five weeks of nivolumab. Following autologous stem cell transplantation, relapse occurred in every patient, and exposure to brentuximab vedotin varied. Reported best responses ranged across complete response, partial response or progressive disease. The germline V gene encodes CDR1 SGHNT and CDR2 YYREEE (reference sequence). The CDR3 runs 15 residues. V gave up 0 bases and J gave up 0 bases, with 10 bases separating them. Libraries were prepared by immunoSEQ multiplex PCR; TCRdb keeps only in-frame clonotypes and omits some of them. The profile shows roughly 50,000 clones, nearly 90% of them singletons.

This chain joins TRBV5-4 and TRBJ2-7; D gene ambiguous. The clonotype originates from a human donor with classical Hodgkin lymphoma. Specimen: peripheral blood mononuclear cells (PBMCs), collected before the fourth cycle of nivolumab. CDR3 protein: CASSLGPVSSYEQYF. Written as DNA, the CDR3 is TGTGCCAGCAGCTTGGGCCCCGTTAGCTCCTACGAGCAGTACTTC.